The 2 T cell receptor beta chains below were found in one sample sequenced in a study of blood T cell repertoires in COVID-19 (dated by TCRdb to between 2020 and 2021). Libraries were constructed by the immunoSEQ multiplex PCR assay. TCRdb stores this immuneACCESS table with in-frame sequences only. Part of the clones is absent; in the studies checked, under half of the shortfall reflects unresolved V genes, and no reason is known for the rest. Here the sample has around 30,000 clones; around 80% occur a single time. The biggest ten clones account for about 42% of the sample. The sequenced sample consisted of peripheral blood. These receptor sequences come from a woman older than 75 with acute or convalescent COVID-19.

The chain combines TRBV2 with TRBJ1-6; D is possibly TRBD1 (5 bases). The CDR3 has 13 amino acids. With 4 bases removed from V and 10 bases from J, the gap between germline ends came to 11 bases. Per the germline V gene, CDR1 is SNHLY and CDR2 is FYNNEI. The CDR3, as DNA: TGTGCCAGCAGTGGGGGGGTTCGATCACCCCTCCACTTT. Amino acid sequence: CASSGGVRSPLHF. The entire variable domain, with the rest obtained from reference TRBV2 and TRBJ1-6, is as follows: EPEVTQTPSHQVTQMGQEVILRCVPISNHLYFYWYRQILGQKVEFLVSFYNNEISEKSEIFDDQFSVERPDGSNFTLKIRSTKLEDSAMYFCASSGGVRSPLHFGNGTRLTVT.

This rearrangement joins TRBV29-1 to TRBJ2-5; 13 bases line up with TRBD2. The CDR3 loop spans 17 amino acids. Trimming removed 6 bases from V and 5 bases from J; junction bases left unmatched: 15. In germline, CDR1 is SQVTM, CDR2 ANQGSEA. As DNA, the CDR3 is TGCAGCGTAGCCAAAGGACTAGCGGGAGCCGTTTCGGAGACCCAGTACTTC. Residues: CSVAKGLAGAVSETQYF.